These 14 T cell receptor beta chains share one sample of origin, sequenced in a study of blood T cell repertoires in COVID-19. TCRdb's table, derived via immunoSEQ multiplex PCR, lists solely in-frame clones and lacks some. The sample contains some 150,000 clones, approximately 80% of which appear only once. Sequencing input: peripheral blood. Receptor source: a man aged 55-75 years with active or convalescent COVID-19.

The chain is built from TRBV28 and TRBJ2-7; 8 nucleotides agree with TRBD2. Germline trimming cut 7 bases from V and 3 bases from J; bases unmatched to any gene: 5. This CDR3 spans 13 amino acids. CDR1 MDHEN and CDR2 SYDVKM come from the germline V gene. The CDR3 reads CASTIAGSYEQYF. DNA for the CDR3: TGTGCCAGCACCATAGCGGGAAGCTACGAGCAGTACTTC.

The genes are TRBV27 and TRBJ2-3; the D gene is possibly TRBD2 (6 bases). Trimming took 2 bases from V and 4 from J, leaving 7 bases between them. The length of the CDR3 is 13 residues. Germline-derived CDR1 and CDR2 are MNHEY and SMNVEV (reference sequence). The CDR3 here is CASSLRRADTQYF. The CDR3 bases are TGTGCCAGCAGTTTAAGGAGGGCAGATACGCAGTATTTT.

The chain combines TRBV4-1 with TRBJ1-6; no clear D gene. The V and J ends lost 5 bases and 2 bases respectively, with 4 bases between them. In germline, CDR1 is MGHRA, CDR2 YSYEKL. There are 13 residues in the CDR3. In nucleotides, the CDR3 is TGCGCCAGCAGCATAACCTATAATTCACCCCTCCACTTT. Its protein product is CASSITYNSPLHF.

The chain employs TRBV6-2 or TRBV6-3 and TRBJ1-1; 9 bases match TRBD1. The trim removed 2 bases at V and 0 bases at J, leaving 13 bases unmatched. Germline V gene data show CDR1 as MNHEY and CDR2 as SVGEGT. CDR3 length: 19 amino acids. The CDR3 coding sequence is TGTGCCAGCAGTTACCCCGGGACAGGGATAGGCGTAATGAACACTGAAGCTTTCTTT. This codes for CASSYPGTGIGVMNTEAFF.

This clone has just a few counts. The rearrangement links TRBV27 to TRBJ2-2, with TRBD1 matching 11 bases. Germline-derived CDR1 and CDR2 are MNHEY and SMNVEV (reference sequence). This CDR3 has 15 residues. V gave up 3 bases and J gave up 6 bases; unmatched junction bases: 3. The CDR3 bases are TGTGCCAGCAGTTTGAGGACAGGGGGCCCCGGGGAGCTGTTTTTT. Translated, it gives CASSLRTGGPGELFF.

In this sample, this clone turned up once. The CDR3 DNA is TGTGCCACCAGTGACCCCCGGAGGGGTGGCAATCAGCCCCAGCATTTT. Translation: CATSDPRRGGNQPQHF. The chain uses TRBV24-1 and TRBJ1-5; D might be TRBD1 (5 bases). Germline CDR1 KGHDR, CDR2 SFDVKD. The CDR3 contains 16 residues. The ends were cut back, 4 bases at V and 2 bases at J, with 14 bases in the middle.

This clone turned up a few times. The chain combines TRBV29-1 with TRBJ2-7; possible D gene TRBD2, 5 bases. The CDR3 runs 12 residues. Per germline, CDR1 SQVTM and CDR2 ANQGSEA. The CDR3: CSCGSNYYEQYF. The CDR3 nucleotides are TGCAGTTGCGGGTCAAACTACTACGAGCAGTACTTC.

The chain joins TRBV3-1 (or the pseudogene TRBV3-2) to TRBJ2-1; perhaps TRBD2 as D (6 bases). CDR1 and CDR2 from the germline V gene are LGHDT and YNNKEL (reference sequence). CDR3 length: 15 residues. Trimming pared 4 bases from V and 5 bases from J, leaving 15 bases between. CDR3 in DNA: TGTGCCAGCAGCCTCCGGTCTAGCGTACACAATGAGCAGTTCTTC. Protein product: CASSLRSSVHNEQFF.

The V and J genes are TRBV5-8 and TRBJ1-1, with D uncertain. The CDR3 runs to 12 residues. The germline V gene has CDR1 SGHTS and CDR2 YDEGEE. Trimming shortened V by 7 bases and J by 1 base, and 8 bases separated the two germline ends. The CDR3 coding sequence is TGTGCCAGCCCTGGGCAGAACACTGAAGCTTTCTTT. It translates to CASPGQNTEAFF. Together with reference TRBV5-8 and TRBJ1-1, the CDR3 gives the full variable domain: EAGVTQSPTHLIKTRGQQATLRCSPISGHTSVYWYQQALGLGLQFLLWYDEGEERNRGNFPPRFSGRQFPNYSSELNVNALELEDSALYLCASPGQNTEAFFGQGTRLTVV.

The chain is built from TRBV18 and TRBJ2-1, with D tentatively TRBD2 (6 bases). CDR3 length equals 13 residues. In germline, CDR1 is KGHSH, CDR2 LQKENI. With 3 bases removed from V and 8 bases from J, the gap between germline ends came to 11 bases. The CDR3 reads CASSPGTRDEQFF. CDR3 sequence (DNA): TGTGCCAGCTCACCGGGGACTCGCGATGAGCAGTTCTTC. The variable domain in full, with the rest retrieved from reference TRBV18 and TRBJ2-1, is NAGVMQNPRHLVRRRGQEARLRCSPMKGHSHVYWYRQLPEEGLKFMVYLQKENIIDESGMPKERFSAEFPKEGPSILRIQQVVRGDSAAYFCASSPGTRDEQFFGPGTRLTVL.

The rearrangement joins TRBV2 to TRBJ2-2, with D possibly TRBD1 on 5 matching bases. The CDR3 runs 17 residues. Deletions cut 2 bases from V and 0 bases from J, with 13 bases between. Germline CDR1 SNHLY, CDR2 FYNNEI. CDR3: CASSETGNNANTGELFF. CDR3 DNA: TGTGCCAGCAGTGAAACAGGAAATAACGCGAACACCGGGGAGCTGTTTTTT.

This chain joins TRBV28 and TRBJ2-7, with TRBD1 matching over 10 bases. J lost 1 base, V lost 6 bases, and 9 bases had no gene match. This CDR3 contains 16 residues. Germline CDR1 MDHEN, CDR2 SYDVKM. This chain's CDR3 is CASSRFPGQGSYEQYF. The CDR3 region has the DNA TGTGCCAGCAGCCGATTTCCGGGACAGGGGTCCTACGAGCAGTACTTC.

V gene TRBV18 combines with J gene TRBJ2-5; maybe TRBD2 (6 bases). V dropped 2 bases and J dropped 0 bases, with 7 bases sitting between them. Germline CDR1 KGHSH, CDR2 LQKENI. CDR3 length: 14 amino acids. The CDR3, as DNA: TGTGCCAGCTCACCATGGGGGGACCAAGAGACCCAGTACTTC. This translates into CASSPWGDQETQYF. Variable domain in full (rest from reference TRBV18 and TRBJ2-5): NAGVMQNPRHLVRRRGQEARLRCSPMKGHSHVYWYRQLPEEGLKFMVYLQKENIIDESGMPKERFSAEFPKEGPSILRIQQVVRGDSAAYFCASSPWGDQETQYFGPGTRLLVL.

V usage is TRBV18 and J usage is TRBJ2-2, with a possible D match to TRBD1 (5 bases). Germline CDR1 reads KGHSH; CDR2 reads LQKENI. The CDR3 runs to 15 residues. V shed 0 bases and J shed 5 bases, with 10 bases lying between them. The CDR3 is CASSPPDDSTGELFF. The CDR3 DNA sequence: TGTGCCAGCTCACCACCGGACGACAGTACCGGGGAGCTGTTTTTT. The whole variable domain, filled in from reference TRBV18 and TRBJ2-2, reads NAGVMQNPRHLVRRRGQEARLRCSPMKGHSHVYWYRQLPEEGLKFMVYLQKENIIDESGMPKERFSAEFPKEGPSILRIQQVVRGDSAAYFCASSPPDDSTGELFFGEGSRLTVL.